This TCR beta chain was sequenced for a study of somatic mutations in cytotoxic T cells in rheumatoid arthritis. TCRdb keeps only in-frame clones here, not all; method: immunoSEQ multiplex PCR. The sample holds 9,000 to 13,000 clones, approximately 71% seen once. This sequence originates from an adult with rheumatoid arthritis. Sequencing was carried out using CD8+ T cells sorted from blood.

In DNA, the CDR3 is TGTGCCAGTACCGAATCCCTCTACCGACAGGACTTCTTCGGAGCCAACGTCCTGACTTTC. This encodes CASTESLYRQDFFGANVLTF. The J gene is TRBJ2-6, the V gene TRBV19; a weak D match, TRBD1 (6 bases). V lost 7 bases and J 7 bases, leaving 32 bases between the germline ends. Germline loops: CDR1 LNHDA, CDR2 SQIVND (reference sequence). The CDR3 loop spans 20 amino acids.